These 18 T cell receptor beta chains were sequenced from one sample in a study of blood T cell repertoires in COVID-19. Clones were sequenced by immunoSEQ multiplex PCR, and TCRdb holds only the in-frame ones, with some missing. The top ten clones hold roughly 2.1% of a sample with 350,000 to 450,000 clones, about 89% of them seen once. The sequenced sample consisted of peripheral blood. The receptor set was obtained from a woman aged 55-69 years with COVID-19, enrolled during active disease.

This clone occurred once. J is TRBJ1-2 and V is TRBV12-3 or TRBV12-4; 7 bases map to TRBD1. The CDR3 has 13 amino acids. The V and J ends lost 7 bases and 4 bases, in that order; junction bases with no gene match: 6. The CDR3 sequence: CASTQGQSYGYTF. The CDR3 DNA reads TGTGCCAGCACCCAGGGACAGAGCTATGGCTACACCTTC.

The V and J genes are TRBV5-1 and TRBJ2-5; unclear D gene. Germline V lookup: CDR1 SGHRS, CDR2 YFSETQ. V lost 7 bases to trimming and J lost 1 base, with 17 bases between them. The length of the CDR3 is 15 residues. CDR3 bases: TGCGCCAGCCGTAGCCCCAGACCGATCCAAGAGACCCAGTACTTC. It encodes CASRSPRPIQETQYF.

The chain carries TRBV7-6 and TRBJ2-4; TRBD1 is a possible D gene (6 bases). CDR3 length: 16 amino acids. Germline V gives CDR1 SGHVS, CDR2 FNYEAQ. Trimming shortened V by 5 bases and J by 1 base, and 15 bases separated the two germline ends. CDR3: CASSTDTGLAKNIQYF. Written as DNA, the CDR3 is TGTGCCAGCAGCACAGACACAGGGCTGGCCAAAAACATTCAGTACTTC.

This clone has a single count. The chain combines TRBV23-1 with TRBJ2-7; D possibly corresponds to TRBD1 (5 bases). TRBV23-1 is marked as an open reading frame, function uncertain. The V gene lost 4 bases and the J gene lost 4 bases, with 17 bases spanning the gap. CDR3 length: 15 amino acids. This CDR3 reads CASSPTRTQPYEQYF. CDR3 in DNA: TGCGCCAGCAGTCCGACGAGGACACAACCTTACGAGCAGTACTTC.

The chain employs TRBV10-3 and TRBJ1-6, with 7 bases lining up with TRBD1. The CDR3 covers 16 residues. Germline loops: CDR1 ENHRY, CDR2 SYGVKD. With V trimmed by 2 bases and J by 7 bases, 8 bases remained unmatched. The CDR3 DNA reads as TGTGCCATCAGTGAGGCGACAGGGTTGGAGAATTCACCCCTCCACTTT. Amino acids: CAISEATGLENSPLHF.

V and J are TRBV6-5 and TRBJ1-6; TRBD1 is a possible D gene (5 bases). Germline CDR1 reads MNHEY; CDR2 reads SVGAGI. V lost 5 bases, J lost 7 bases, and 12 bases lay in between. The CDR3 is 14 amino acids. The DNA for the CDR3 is TGTGCCAGCAGTAACAGGCAGGTGAATTCACCCCTCCACTTT. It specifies CASSNRQVNSPLHF.

The CDR3 nucleotides are TGCGCCAGCAGCCCTCCGGGACTAGCGGGGATCTCCTACAATGAGCAGTTCTTC. It codes for CASSPPGLAGISYNEQFF. The chain carries TRBV5-1 and TRBJ2-1, with TRBD2 identical over 13 bases. V lost 4 bases and J lost 0; bases outside the gene matches: 7. Germline CDR1 and CDR2: SGHRS and YFSETQ. CDR3 length equals 18 residues.

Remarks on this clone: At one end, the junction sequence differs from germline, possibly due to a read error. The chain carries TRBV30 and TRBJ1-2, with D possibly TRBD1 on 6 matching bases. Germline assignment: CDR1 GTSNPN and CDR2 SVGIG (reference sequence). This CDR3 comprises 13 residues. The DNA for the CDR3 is TGTGCCTGGAGTGTACAGGGCTTAGTAAGCCCGCGATTC. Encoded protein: CAWSVQGLVSPRF.

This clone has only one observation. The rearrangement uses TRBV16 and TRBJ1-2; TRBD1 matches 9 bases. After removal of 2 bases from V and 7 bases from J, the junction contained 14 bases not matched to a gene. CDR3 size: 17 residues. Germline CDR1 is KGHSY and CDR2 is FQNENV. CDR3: CASSQTRTGEFVGGYTF. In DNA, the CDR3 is TGTGCCAGCAGCCAAACCCGGACAGGGGAGTTCGTGGGTGGCTACACCTTC.

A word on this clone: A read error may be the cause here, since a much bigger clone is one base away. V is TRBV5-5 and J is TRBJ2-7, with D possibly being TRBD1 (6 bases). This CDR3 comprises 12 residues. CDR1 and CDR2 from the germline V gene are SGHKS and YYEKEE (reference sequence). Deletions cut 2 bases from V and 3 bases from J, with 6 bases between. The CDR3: CASSLGGYEQYF. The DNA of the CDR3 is TGTGCCAGCAGCTTAGGGGGCTACGAGCAGTACTTC.

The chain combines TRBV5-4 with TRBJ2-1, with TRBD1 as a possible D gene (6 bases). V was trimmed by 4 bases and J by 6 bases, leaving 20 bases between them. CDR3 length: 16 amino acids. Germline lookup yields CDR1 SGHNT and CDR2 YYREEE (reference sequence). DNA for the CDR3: TGTGCCAGCAGCCCAATTCGACAGGCAGGGAGCAATGAGCAGTTCTTC. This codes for CASSPIRQAGSNEQFF.

CDR3: CASSSSGTGTDTQYF. The CDR3 DNA sequence: TGCGCCAGCAGCTCATCCGGGACAGGCACAGATACGCAGTATTTT. V is TRBV5-1 and J is TRBJ2-3; 7 positions agree with TRBD1. This CDR3 comprises 15 residues. V trimming: 3 bases; J trimming: 1 base; junction bases outside the gene matches: 5. CDR1 is SGHRS and CDR2 is YFSETQ in the germline V gene.

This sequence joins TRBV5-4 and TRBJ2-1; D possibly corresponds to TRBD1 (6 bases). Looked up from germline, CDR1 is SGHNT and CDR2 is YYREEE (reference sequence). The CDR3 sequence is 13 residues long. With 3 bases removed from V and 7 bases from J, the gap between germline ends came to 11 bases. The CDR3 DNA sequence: TGTGCCAGCAGCTCCGCCAGGGGTAATGAGCAGTTCTTC. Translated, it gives CASSSARGNEQFF.

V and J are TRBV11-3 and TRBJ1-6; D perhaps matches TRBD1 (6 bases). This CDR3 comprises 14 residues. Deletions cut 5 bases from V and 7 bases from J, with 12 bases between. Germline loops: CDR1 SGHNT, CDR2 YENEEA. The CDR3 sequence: CASSHRTANSPLHF. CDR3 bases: TGTGCCAGCAGCCACCGGACAGCGAATTCACCCCTCCACTTT.

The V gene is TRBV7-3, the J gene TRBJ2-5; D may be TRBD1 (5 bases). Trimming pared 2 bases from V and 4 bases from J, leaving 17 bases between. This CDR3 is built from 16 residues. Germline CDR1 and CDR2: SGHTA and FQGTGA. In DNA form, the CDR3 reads TGTGCCAGCAGCTTATACGGAAGCCAGGGCGGAGAGACCCAGTACTTC. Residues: CASSLYGSQGGETQYF.

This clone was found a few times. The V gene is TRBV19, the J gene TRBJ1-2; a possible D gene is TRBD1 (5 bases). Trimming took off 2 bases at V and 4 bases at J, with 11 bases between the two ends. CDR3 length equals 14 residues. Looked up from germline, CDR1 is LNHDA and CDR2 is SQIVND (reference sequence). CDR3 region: CASSITRGGYGYTF. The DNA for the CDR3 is TGTGCCAGTAGTATAACGCGGGGCGGCTATGGCTACACCTTC.

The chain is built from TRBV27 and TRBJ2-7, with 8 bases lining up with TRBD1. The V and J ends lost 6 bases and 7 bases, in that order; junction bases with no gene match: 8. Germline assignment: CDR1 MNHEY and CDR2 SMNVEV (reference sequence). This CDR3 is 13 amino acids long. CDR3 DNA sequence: TGTGCCAGCAGCCCCGGACAGGGCTGGGAGCAGTACTTC. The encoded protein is CASSPGQGWEQYF.

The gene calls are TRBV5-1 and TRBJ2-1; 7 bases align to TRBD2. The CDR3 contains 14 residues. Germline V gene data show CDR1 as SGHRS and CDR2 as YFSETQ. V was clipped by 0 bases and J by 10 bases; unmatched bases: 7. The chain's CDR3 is CASSLVSGVMEQFF. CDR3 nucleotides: TGCGCCAGCAGCTTGGTGAGCGGGGTAATGGAGCAGTTCTTC.